A single sample is the source of the 3 T cell receptor beta chains below, sequenced in a study of TIL therapy for anti-PD-1-resistant metastatic lung cancer. The libraries were made with immunoSEQ v3. Measured with immunoSEQ multiplex PCR; TCRdb has only the in-frame clones, and not every one. Among some 52,000 clones listed, 65% to 80% were seen once. Documented time point: pre-treatment sample, taken before nivolumab and TIL therapy. This material consisted of blood, taken at baseline. These TCRs come from a woman between 30 and 79 years old with non-small cell lung cancer.

This clone was recorded only once. V usage is TRBV6-5 and J usage is TRBJ2-2, with D perhaps matching TRBD2 (5 bases). V lost 1 base and J lost 3, with 12 bases in between. CDR1 is MNHEY, CDR2 SVGAGI, per germline. The CDR3 length is 16 residues. The CDR3 nucleotides read TGTGCCAGCAGTTACTTCGGGGTCACAGACACCGGGGAGCTGTTTTTT. It yields the protein CASSYFGVTDTGELFF.

This clone came up a few times. This sequence joins TRBV19 and TRBJ1-5; a weak D match, TRBD1 (5 bases). Trimming stripped 7 bases from V and 2 bases from J, with 9 bases between. CDR1 is LNHDA and CDR2 is SQIVND in the germline V gene (reference sequence). CDR3 length: 13 amino acids. The CDR3 region has the DNA TGTGCCAGTAAAGAACAGGGCAATCAGCCCCAGCATTTT. Amino acids: CASKEQGNQPQHF. Variable domain in full (rest from reference TRBV19 and TRBJ1-5): DGGITQSPKYLFRKEGQNVTLSCEQNLNHDAMYWYRQDPGQGLRLIYYSQIVNDFQKGDIAEGYSVSREKKESFPLTVTSAQKNPTAFYLCASKEQGNQPQHFGDGTRLSIL.

CDR3: CASSLGMAQETQYF. For the CDR3, the DNA is TGTGCCAGCAGCTTAGGTATGGCGCAAGAGACCCAGTACTTC. The chain joins TRBV11-2 to TRBJ2-5, with D unclear. The CDR3 runs 14 residues. Trimming removed 1 base at V and 2 bases at J, with 8 bases between. The V gene's germline CDR1 is SGHAT and CDR2 FQNNGV.